This is a list of T cell receptor beta chains from one sample in a study of shared clonotypes between healthy human individuals. Using immunoSEQ multiplex PCR, the repertoire was profiled, and TCRdb retains in-frame clones only, with some absent. The table shows 2 million to 2.5 million clones, with around 90% occurring only once. The specimen was naive CD4+ T cells from PBMCs. All receptors come from a man younger than 35 in good health. Some clones in this sample may be carry-over from other donors' samples. The CDR3 runs from the conserved cysteine through the conserved F or W. The D gene is left open where the match is weak. Only some rows state a clone size, as once, few, many or a class for expanded clones.

DNA	CDR3	V	J	D	size
TGTGCCAGCAGTTTTCGGACTAATTCGAACACCGGGGAGCTGTTTTTT	CASSFRTNSNTGELFF	TRBV27	TRBJ2-2	-	-
TGTGCCAGTAGTATCAGCTGGGGGGCAGGAGATACGCAGTATTTT	CASSISWGAGDTQYF	TRBV19	TRBJ2-3	-	-
TGTGCCACCAGCAGAGATCGGGGCAGGACAGGTGACCTCAATCAGCCCCAGCATTTT	CATSRDRGRTGDLNQPQHF	TRBV15	TRBJ1-5	TRBD1	-
TGTGCCAGCAGCCTCAGCGGCCAGGGCCAGCATTTT	CASSLSGQGQHF	TRBV28	TRBJ1-5	-	-
TGTGCCAGCAGTGGTGAGATGGCCGGGGAGCTGTTTTTT	CASSGEMAGELFF	TRBV2	TRBJ2-2	-	-
TGTGCCAGCAGTTCCCCAGGGGGCGCGAGGGAGACCCAGTACTTC	CASSSPGGARETQYF	TRBV28	TRBJ2-5	TRBD1	-
TGTGCCAGCAGCTTAGGGCAGGTCTTTAATGAAAAACTGTTTTTT	CASSLGQVFNEKLFF	TRBV7-2	TRBJ1-4	-	-
TGTGCCAGTAGCTCCCCCCTCAGGTCTGCGGACACTGAAGCTTTCTTT	CASSSPLRSADTEAFF	TRBV19	TRBJ1-1	-	-
TGCAGCGTTGCGCCCAGGCTACTCATGAACACTGAAGCTTTCTTT	CSVAPRLLMNTEAFF	TRBV29-1	TRBJ1-1	-	-
TGCGCCAGCAGTTCTACTAGCGCTCAAGAGACCCAGTACTTC	CASSSTSAQETQYF	TRBV5-1	TRBJ2-5	TRBD2	-
TGTGCCAGCACCGAAAGGACGGTGAACACTGAAGCTTTCTTT	CASTERTVNTEAFF	TRBV2	TRBJ1-1	-	-
TGTGCCAGCAGCTCATTAGGGGGCGGCGAGCAGTACTTC	CASSSLGGGEQYF	TRBV11-2	TRBJ2-7	TRBD1	-
TGCGCCAGCAGCTTTCAGACAGGGAACCCCACCGGGGAGCTGTTTTTT	CASSFQTGNPTGELFF	TRBV5-1	TRBJ2-2	TRBD1	-
TGTGCCAGCAGTCAGGGGCAATACTATGGCTACACCTTC	CASSQGQYYGYTF	TRBV6-5	TRBJ1-2	-	-
TGTGCCACCAGCAGAGCCCCTGGGACCGGGACTAATGAAAAACTGTTTTTT	CATSRAPGTGTNEKLFF	TRBV15	TRBJ1-4	-	-
TGTGCCATCAGTGATCGAGCAGGGAGGTCCGCTAACTATGGCTACACCTTC	CAISDRAGRSANYGYTF	TRBV10-3	TRBJ1-2	-	-
TGTGCCAGCAGTAGGCTAGCGGGCCCACTCTACGAGCAGTACTTC	CASSRLAGPLYEQYF	TRBV28	TRBJ2-7	TRBD2	-
TGTGCCAGCGAGAGGGGGTTTAGCACAGATACGCAGTATTTT	CASERGFSTDTQYF	TRBV28	TRBJ2-3	-	-
TGCAGTCGCCGGGTGAACACTGAAGCTTTCTTT	CSRRVNTEAFF	TRBV20-1	TRBJ1-1	-	-
TGTGCCAGCAGCCCCGCCGCCAAACCCACGAGTGGGAACACCATATATTTT	CASSPAAKPTSGNTIYF	TRBV9	TRBJ1-3	-	-
TGCGCCAGCAGCTCGCGGATTCAAGAGACCCAGTACTTC	CASSSRIQETQYF	TRBV5-1	TRBJ2-5	-	-
TGTGCCAGCAGCTTAGTCTTCGGTCTTTCTAGTCCCTACGAGCAGTACTTC	CASSLVFGLSSPYEQYF	TRBV11-2	TRBJ2-7	-	-
TGTGCCGGCAAATACCGAACTGGAAACACCATATATTTT	CAGKYRTGNTIYF	TRBV27	TRBJ1-3	-	-
TGTGCCAGCAGCCGGGACAGCTCTGGGGCCAACGTCCTGACTTTC	CASSRDSSGANVLTF	TRBV2	TRBJ2-6	TRBD1	-
TGCGCCAGCAGCCGGACTAGCGGGAGGGTTTTGTACAATGAGCAGTTCTTC	CASSRTSGRVLYNEQFF	TRBV5-1	TRBJ2-1	TRBD2	-
TGTGCCAGCAGCTTGGTTACAGGGGAGCACTACGAGCAGTACTTC	CASSLVTGEHYEQYF	TRBV7-8	TRBJ2-7	TRBD1	-
TGTGCCAGCAGCCAAGGGGCCACCACTAGCAATCAGCCCCAGCATTTT	CASSQGATTSNQPQHF	TRBV4-2	TRBJ1-5	-	-
TGTGCCAGCAGTTTTATAATTGATCGGAGAAGGAACACTGAAGCTTTCTTT	CASSFIIDRRRNTEAFF	TRBV28	TRBJ1-1	-	-
TGTGCCAGCAGCTTACAACTGACAGTCCGAGAGACCCAGTACTTC	CASSLQLTVRETQYF	TRBV5-4	TRBJ2-5	-	-
TGTGCCAGCAGTTCTCCGGGACTAGCGCACCGGCCGAACACCGGGGAGCTGTTTTTT	CASSSPGLAHRPNTGELFF	TRBV7-9	TRBJ2-2	TRBD2	-
TGTGCCAGCAGCCCGGTCGTCGGCGATGAGCAGTTCTTC	CASSPVVGDEQFF	TRBV5-4	TRBJ2-1	-	-
TGTGCCAGCAGCTTACTGGGCACCGGGGAGCTGTTTTTT	CASSLLGTGELFF	TRBV7-2	TRBJ2-2	-	-
TGTGCCAGCAGTGAGGGTAGGTTTAATCAGCCCCAGCATTTT	CASSEGRFNQPQHF	TRBV2	TRBJ1-5	-	-
TGTGCCAGCAGCGGGAGGGCCCGCAATGAGCAGTTCTTC	CASSGRARNEQFF	TRBV9	TRBJ2-1	-	-
TGTGCCAGCAGCTTAGGATCAGGAAAACCCTACGAGCAGTACTTC	CASSLGSGKPYEQYF	TRBV7-9	TRBJ2-7	-	once
TGTGCCAGCACCACGGGACAGACCTACGAGCAGTACTTC	CASTTGQTYEQYF	TRBV6-1	TRBJ2-7	TRBD1	-
TGTGCCAGCTCAGCTACAGAGGGTCAGCCCCAGCATTTT	CASSATEGQPQHF	TRBV18	TRBJ1-5	-	-
TGTGCCAGCAGCCGGAACGCTTGGACTAGCGGTTACAATGAGCAGTTCTTC	CASSRNAWTSGYNEQFF	TRBV14	TRBJ2-1	TRBD2	-
TGCGCCAGCAGCCAATCCTCTCGAAGGGCGGGAACGGAGACCCAGTACTTC	CASSQSSRRAGTETQYF	TRBV4-3	TRBJ2-5	-	-
TGCGCCAGCAGCGTGACCAGCTCCTACGAGCAGTACTTC	CASSVTSSYEQYF	TRBV5-1	TRBJ2-7	-	-
TGCAGCGTTGACGACAGGGACTATGGCTACACCTTC	CSVDDRDYGYTF	TRBV29-1	TRBJ1-2	TRBD1	-
TGCGCCAGCAGCTTCCCAAGGGGGGCAGGGGGCCGCACTGAAGCTTTCTTT	CASSFPRGAGGRTEAFF	TRBV5-1	TRBJ1-1	TRBD1	-
TGTGCCTGGAGTGTACCCCACGCGTACGAGCAGTACTTC	CAWSVPHAYEQYF	TRBV30	TRBJ2-7	-	-
TGTGCCAGCAGTTACCAAGCGGGAGGAGGCTACTACGAGCAGTACTTC	CASSYQAGGGYYEQYF	TRBV6-5	TRBJ2-7	TRBD2	-
TGTGCCAGCATCAGCCCGCCGGCTGAAGCTTTCTTT	CASISPPAEAFF	TRBV27	TRBJ1-1	-	-
TGCGCCAGCAGCCAAGATGACAGGCTCTATGGCTACACCTTC	CASSQDDRLYGYTF	TRBV4-1	TRBJ1-2	-	-
TGTGCCAGCAGCTTAGGAGGGACAGGGAAGGTAGCTTTCTTT	CASSLGGTGKVAFF	TRBV11-3	TRBJ1-1	TRBD1	few
TGTGCCAGCAGTCTGGGACAGCGAATTATCTATGGCTACACCTTC	CASSLGQRIIYGYTF	TRBV28	TRBJ1-2	TRBD1	-
TGTGCCAGCAGTTACCGCAGCGGGGCCTCCACAGATACGCAGTATTTT	CASSYRSGASTDTQYF	TRBV6-6	TRBJ2-3	TRBD2	-
TGTGCCAGCAGCCCCGGACAGGGGGGAGATGGCTACACCTTC	CASSPGQGGDGYTF	TRBV5-5	TRBJ1-2	TRBD1	-
TGTGCCAGTAGTACGACAGGGGGCCGGAATCAGCCCCAGCATTTT	CASSTTGGRNQPQHF	TRBV19	TRBJ1-5	TRBD1	few
TGCGCCAGCAGCTCGACAGGGCAGTCCTACGAGCAGTACTTC	CASSSTGQSYEQYF	TRBV5-1	TRBJ2-7	TRBD1	-
TGTGCCAGCAGCCCCGGGGGGTCTGGAAACACCATATATTTT	CASSPGGSGNTIYF	TRBV7-3	TRBJ1-3	-	-
TGTGCCAGCAGCCCCCGGGGACGGCACAACTACGAGCAGTACTTC	CASSPRGRHNYEQYF	TRBV9	TRBJ2-7	-	-
TGCGCCAGCAGCCAAGCTAGCGACCCCTACGAGCAGTACTTC	CASSQASDPYEQYF	TRBV4-3	TRBJ2-7	-	-
TGCGCCAGCAGCTTCGGGCCAAGGCAAGGGGCTCGCACTGAAGCTTTCTTT	CASSFGPRQGARTEAFF	TRBV5-1	TRBJ1-1	-	once
TGTGCCAGCAGCTTAATAACCCGGGGATCCGATACGCAGTATTTT	CASSLITRGSDTQYF	TRBV7-2	TRBJ2-3	-	-